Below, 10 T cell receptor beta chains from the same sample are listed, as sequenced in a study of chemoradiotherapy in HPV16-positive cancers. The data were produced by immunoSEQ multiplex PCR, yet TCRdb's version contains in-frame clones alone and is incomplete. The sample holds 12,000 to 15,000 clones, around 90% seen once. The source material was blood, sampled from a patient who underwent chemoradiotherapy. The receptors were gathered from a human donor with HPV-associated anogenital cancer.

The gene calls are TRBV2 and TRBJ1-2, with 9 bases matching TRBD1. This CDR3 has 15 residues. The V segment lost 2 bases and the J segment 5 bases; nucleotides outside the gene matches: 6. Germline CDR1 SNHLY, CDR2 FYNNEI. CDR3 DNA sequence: TGTGCCAGCAGTGAAAACCGGGACAGGGTTTATGGCTACACCTTC. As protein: CASSENRDRVYGYTF.

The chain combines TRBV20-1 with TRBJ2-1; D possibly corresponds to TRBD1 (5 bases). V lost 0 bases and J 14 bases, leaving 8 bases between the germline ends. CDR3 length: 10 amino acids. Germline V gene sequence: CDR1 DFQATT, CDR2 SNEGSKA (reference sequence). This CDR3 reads CSARDRDEFF. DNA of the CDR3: TGCAGTGCTAGAGACAGGGATGAGTTCTTC.

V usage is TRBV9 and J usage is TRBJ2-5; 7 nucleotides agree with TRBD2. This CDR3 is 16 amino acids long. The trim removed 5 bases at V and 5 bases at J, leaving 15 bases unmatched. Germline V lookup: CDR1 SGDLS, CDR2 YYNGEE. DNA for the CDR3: TGTGCCAGCAGTGGAAAGAGCGGGAATCTTGGGGAGACCCAGTACTTC. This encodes CASSGKSGNLGETQYF.

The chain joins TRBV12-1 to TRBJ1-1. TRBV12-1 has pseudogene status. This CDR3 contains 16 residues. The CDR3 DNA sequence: TGTGCCAGCAGCTCCCCCCCGGAGAGGGTGAGGACTGAAGCTTTCTTT. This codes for CASSSPPERVRTEAFF.

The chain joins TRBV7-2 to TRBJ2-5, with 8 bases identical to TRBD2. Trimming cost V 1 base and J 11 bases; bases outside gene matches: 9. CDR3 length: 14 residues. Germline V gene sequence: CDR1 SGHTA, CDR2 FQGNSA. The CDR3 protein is CASSLGAGAGEQYF. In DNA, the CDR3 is TGTGCCAGCAGCTTAGGAGCGGGGGCTGGGGAGCAGTACTTC.

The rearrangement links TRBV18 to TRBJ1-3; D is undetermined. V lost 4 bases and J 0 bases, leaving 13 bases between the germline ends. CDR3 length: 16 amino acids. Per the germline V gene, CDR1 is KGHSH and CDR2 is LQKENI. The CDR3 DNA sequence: TGTGCCAGCTCACGGGCTATAGGTGACTCTGGAAACACCATATATTTT. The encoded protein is CASSRAIGDSGNTIYF.

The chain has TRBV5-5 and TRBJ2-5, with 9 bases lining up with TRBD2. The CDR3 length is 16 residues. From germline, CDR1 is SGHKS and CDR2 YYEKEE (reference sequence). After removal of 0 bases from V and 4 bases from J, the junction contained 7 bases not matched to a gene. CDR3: CASSLAAGGYPETQYF. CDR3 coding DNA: TGTGCCAGCAGCTTGGCAGCGGGGGGTTATCCAGAGACCCAGTACTTC.

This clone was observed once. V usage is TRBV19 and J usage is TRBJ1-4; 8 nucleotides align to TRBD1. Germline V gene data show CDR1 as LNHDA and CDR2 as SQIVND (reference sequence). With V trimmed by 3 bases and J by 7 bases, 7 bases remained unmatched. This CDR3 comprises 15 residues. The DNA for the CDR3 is TGTGCCAGTAGTATCGCAGGGGGCTTCGGTGAAAAACTGTTTTTT. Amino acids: CASSIAGGFGEKLFF.

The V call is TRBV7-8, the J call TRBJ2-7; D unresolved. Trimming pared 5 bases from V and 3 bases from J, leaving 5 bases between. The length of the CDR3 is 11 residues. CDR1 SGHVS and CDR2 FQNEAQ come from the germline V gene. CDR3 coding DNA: TGTGCCAGCAGCACGATCTACGAGCAGTACTTC. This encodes CASSTIYEQYF.

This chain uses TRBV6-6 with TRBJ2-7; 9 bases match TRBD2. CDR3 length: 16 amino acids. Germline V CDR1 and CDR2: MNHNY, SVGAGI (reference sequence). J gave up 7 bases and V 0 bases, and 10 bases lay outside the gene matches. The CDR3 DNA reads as TGTGCCAGCAGTTACTCTGCTAGCGGGATACGGTGGGAGCAGTACTTC. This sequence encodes CASSYSASGIRWEQYF.